Shown below are 7 T cell receptor beta chains from a single sample sequenced in a study of shared clonotypes between healthy human individuals. This table comes from immunoSEQ multiplex PCR, and its TCRdb copy is limited to in-frame clones, with some not included. The table lists some 530,000 clones, approximately 84% of them singletons. What was sequenced was PBMCs. The receptors derive from a woman aged 40 to 55 in good health. Some clones in this sample may be carry-over from other donors' samples.

Remarks on this clone: A far larger clone differs by one base, so this is likely a read error. The J gene is TRBJ1-2, the V gene TRBV5-1; possibly TRBD1 for D (5 bases). The CDR3 extends over 15 amino acids. Trimming took 4 bases from V and 4 from J, leaving 17 bases between them. The V gene's germline CDR1 is SGHRS and CDR2 YFSETQ. The CDR3 loop is CASSPVRAGGYGYTF. In DNA, the CDR3 is TGCGCCAGCAGCCCTGTACGGGCCGGGGGCTATGGCTACACCTTC.

This clone was counted ten times or more. This chain connects TRBV6-6 to TRBJ1-1; D is unresolved. Trimming stripped 2 bases from V and 4 bases from J, with 11 bases between. The CDR3 is 14 residues long. Germline V CDR1 and CDR2: MNHNY, SVGAGI (reference sequence). The CDR3 region is CASSYVPGFTEAFF. CDR3 in DNA: TGTGCCAGCAGTTACGTTCCGGGGTTCACTGAAGCTTTCTTT.

The CDR3 protein is CASSLYRETGVYEQYF. In DNA form, the CDR3 reads TGCGCCAGCAGCTTGTATAGAGAGACAGGGGTTTACGAGCAGTACTTC. V usage is TRBV5-1 and J usage is TRBJ2-7; 8 bases are a match to TRBD1. Germline trimming cut 1 base from V and 4 bases from J; bases unmatched to any gene: 10. Germline-derived CDR1 and CDR2 are SGHRS and YFSETQ. The CDR3 is 16 amino acids.

The chain employs TRBV25-1 and TRBJ2-4; tentative D call: TRBD2 (6 bases). Germline values: CDR1 MGHDK, CDR2 SYGVNS. The CDR3 length is 13 residues. Trimming stripped 7 bases from V and 2 bases from J, with 9 bases between. The CDR3 bases are TGTGCCAGCAACCGGGACTCCAAAAACATTCAGTACTTC. Encoded protein: CASNRDSKNIQYF.

This clone was detected a few times. A far larger clone is one nucleotide away, so this likely arose from a read error. The same CDR3 also results from other DNA sequences found in this sample. The chain joins TRBV2 to TRBJ1-5; no reliable D call. CDR1 is SNHLY and CDR2 is FYNNEI in the germline V gene. This CDR3 spans 12 amino acids. The chain's CDR3 is CASSDSNQPQHF. The CDR3 DNA is TGTGCCAGTAGTGACAGCAATCAGCCCCAGCATTTT.

The chain recombines TRBV15 with TRBJ1-5; D unresolved. V gave up 1 base and J gave up 5 bases, with 6 bases separating them. There are 13 residues in the CDR3. Germline loops: CDR1 LNHNV, CDR2 YYDKDF (reference sequence). This CDR3 reads CATSRGGDQPQHF. The CDR3 DNA sequence: TGTGCCACCAGCAGAGGGGGAGATCAGCCCCAGCATTTT.

V is TRBV27 and J is TRBJ2-4; D possibly corresponds to TRBD1 (6 bases). V was pared by 5 bases and J by 3 bases, with 17 bases between. CDR1 is MNHEY, CDR2 SMNVEV, per germline (reference sequence). The CDR3 is 16 residues long. CDR3 protein: CASSTSRDKGKNIQYF. DNA for the CDR3: TGTGCCAGCAGTACGTCCCGGGACAAGGGCAAAAACATTCAGTACTTC.